These 25 T cell receptor beta chains were all obtained from the same sample, sequenced in a study of regulatory T cells in long-lasting Graves disease. The time point here: persistent/refractory GD, antithyroid drugs over 5 years with positive TRAb. RNA extracted from PBMCs served as the sequencing template. Building of the TCR beta libraries involved iRepertoire HTBI primers and Arm-PCR of CDR3 regions. TCRdb re-derived calls from the multiplex PCR reads in MiXCR, one entry per CDR3 protein. Of over 300,000 distinct CDR3 sequences in the sample, 15% to 20% are singletons; the top ten hold 25% to 30%. This sample comprised peripheral blood mononuclear cells (PBMCs), obtained when the disease was refractory, from a patient treated with antithyroid drugs. These receptors were obtained from a female donor with Graves disease.

This clonotype has only one observation. The chain is built from TRBV6-1 and TRBJ1-5; no definite D call. V was pared by 7 bases and J by 1 base, with 17 bases between. Germline V gives CDR1 MNHNS, CDR2 SASEGT. This CDR3 comprises 16 residues. In nucleotides, the CDR3 is TGTGCCAGCACAGCGCCCGAAATAAGAAGCAATCAGCCCCAGCATTTT. It translates to CASTAPEIRSNQPQHF.

Of note for this clonotype: Since no conserved phenylalanine or tryptophan closes the CDR3, a read error is the likely cause. The rearrangement joins TRBV10-3 to TRBJ2-5; D may be TRBD1 (5 bases). The CDR3 runs to 16 residues. CDR1 ENHRY and CDR2 SYGVKD come from the germline V gene. CDR3 loop: CVISDPTGRTQETQYL. In DNA, the CDR3 is TGTGTCATCAGTGACCCGACCGGTCGGACACAAGAGACCCAGTACCTC.

The rearrangement joins TRBV29-1 to TRBJ1-1; no definite D call. The CDR3 has 12 residues. Germline V gene sequence: CDR1 SQVTM, CDR2 ANQGSEA. V lost 4 bases and J 3 bases, leaving 9 bases between the germline ends. The CDR3 sequence is CSVGLMDTEAFF. Here the CDR3 DNA reads TGCAGCGTTGGGTTAATGGACACTGAAGCTTTCTTT.

The J gene is TRBJ1-5, the V gene TRBV6-1, with 8 nucleotides matching TRBD1. CDR1 is MNHNS and CDR2 is SASEGT in the germline V gene. V trimming: 8 bases; J trimming: 5 bases; junction bases outside the gene matches: 17. The CDR3 is 17 residues long. The CDR3 DNA sequence: TGTGCCAGCGGGGGGACAGGACCAGAAGGGATTTATCAGCCCCAGCATTTT. Translation gives CASGGTGPEGIYQPQHF.

This clonotype has ten or more counts. The rearrangement links TRBV7-2 to TRBJ2-2, with TRBD1 identical over 9 bases. Looked up from germline, CDR1 is SGHTA and CDR2 is FQGNSA. This CDR3 comprises 18 residues. Trimming removed 5 bases from V and 1 base from J; junction bases left unmatched: 11. The CDR3: CASSRPNDRGKNTGELFF. DNA of the CDR3: TGTGCCAGCAGCCGACCCAACGACAGGGGGAAGAACACCGGGGAGCTGTTTTTT.

This clonotype appeared many times. The genes are TRBV2 and TRBJ2-2; D tentatively fits TRBD1 or TRBD2 (5 bases each). Trimming removed 7 bases from V and 0 bases from J, with 12 bases in between. The CDR3 is 15 amino acids. The germline V gene encodes CDR1 SNHLY and CDR2 FYNNEI. CDR3 bases: TGTGCCAGCAACGGTGGGACCACGAACACCGGGGAGCTGTTTTTT. Translating it yields CASNGGTTNTGELFF.

This clonotype was seen at least ten times. The genes are TRBV18 and TRBJ1-1, with unresolved D. CDR3 length: 14 residues. Deletions cut 3 bases from V and 1 base from J, with 9 bases between. Germline V CDR1 and CDR2: KGHSH, LQKENI. CDR3 DNA sequence: TGTGCCAGCTCACCGAAAAACAGGAACACTGAAGCTTTCTTT. The encoded protein is CASSPKNRNTEAFF.

A few counts support this clonotype. This chain links TRBV18 with TRBJ2-7; D possibly corresponds to TRBD1 (5 bases). There are 13 residues in the CDR3. The V gene lost 3 bases and the J gene lost 8 bases, with 14 bases spanning the gap. Germline lookup yields CDR1 KGHSH and CDR2 LQKENI. CDR3 sequence: CASSPPGNHQQYF. CDR3 DNA sequence: TGTGCCAGCTCACCTCCAGGGAATCACCAGCAGTACTTC.

This clonotype was seen a handful of times. This chain joins TRBV6-1 and TRBJ2-7; the match to TRBD1 covers 10 bases. CDR1 and CDR2 (germline): MNHNS, SASEGT. This CDR3 region has 14 residues. With 8 bases clipped from V and 5 bases from J, the junction kept 9 bases outside the gene matches. This CDR3 reads CASQNRDRGNEQYF. CDR3 nucleotide sequence: TGTGCCAGCCAGAACCGGGACAGGGGCAACGAGCAGTACTTC.

This clonotype was seen at least ten times. The rearrangement links TRBV6-5 to TRBJ2-5; no definite D call. Trimming removed 0 bases at V and 5 bases at J, with 7 bases between. Germline assignment: CDR1 MNHEY and CDR2 SVGAGI. The CDR3 runs 13 residues. The CDR3 sequence is CASSYSPEETQYF. For the CDR3, the DNA is TGTGCCAGCAGTTACTCGCCCGAGGAGACCCAGTACTTC.

This clonotype was observed many times. This rearrangement joins TRBV11-2 to TRBJ2-5, with 7 bases that match TRBD2. V shed 6 bases and J 3 bases; nucleotides not matched to a gene: 10. The CDR3 extends over 15 amino acids. Germline V lookup: CDR1 SGHAT, CDR2 FQNNGV. The CDR3 reads CASRPLGGRKETQYF. As DNA, the CDR3 is TGTGCCAGCAGACCTCTCGGGGGGAGGAAAGAGACCCAGTACTTC.

The chain recombines TRBV27 with TRBJ2-7; 12 bases are shared with TRBD2. J was trimmed by 7 bases and V by 8 bases; bases with no gene match: 15. In germline, CDR1 is MNHEY, CDR2 SMNVEV (reference sequence). This CDR3 has 16 residues. CDR3 in amino acids: CASGQPSGRASGEQYF. Written as DNA, the CDR3 is TGTGCCAGCGGTCAGCCTAGCGGGAGGGCCTCGGGGGAGCAGTACTTC.

This clonotype came up many times. This chain joins TRBV6-1 and TRBJ1-2, with D tentatively TRBD1 (5 bases). Germline V gene lookup returns CDR1 MNHNS and CDR2 SASEGT. V lost 4 bases and J lost 6, with 6 bases in between. This CDR3 contains 11 residues. The CDR3 DNA sequence: TGTGCCAGCAGTGTCAGGGATGGCTACACCTTC. Translating gives CASSVRDGYTF.

This clonotype was picked up many times. This chain links TRBV6-1 with TRBJ1-2; TRBD1 might be the D (5 bases). This CDR3 comprises 11 residues. V dropped 10 bases and J dropped 4 bases, with 10 bases sitting between them. The V gene's germline CDR1 is MNHNS and CDR2 SASEGT. The CDR3 bases are TGTGCCATCACGCAGGGCTATGGCTACACCTTC. Its translation is CAITQGYGYTF.

There are many counts of this clonotype. The chain links TRBV5-8 to TRBJ2-5, with D unclear. Germline lookup yields CDR1 SGHTS and CDR2 YDEGEE. This CDR3 comprises 14 residues. Trimming pared 2 bases from V and 0 bases from J, leaving 8 bases between. CDR3 nucleotide sequence: TGTGCCAGCAGCTTCAGAGTGTACCAAGAGACCCAGTACTTC. Its translation: CASSFRVYQETQYF.

This clonotype has just a few counts. J is TRBJ1-2 and V is TRBV19; 8 bases align to TRBD1. The CDR3 is 16 amino acids. Germline trimming cut 3 bases from V and 4 bases from J; bases unmatched to any gene: 10. From germline, CDR1 is LNHDA and CDR2 SQIVND (reference sequence). CDR3 in amino acids: CASSMAGTGSAYGYTF. The CDR3 bases are TGTGCCAGTAGTATGGCCGGGACAGGAAGTGCCTATGGCTACACCTTC.

The rearrangement joins TRBV11-2 to TRBJ1-1; D not resolved. Per germline, CDR1 SGHAT and CDR2 FQNNGV. V was cut by 5 bases and J by 3 bases, with 16 bases left in between. There are 15 residues in the CDR3. The CDR3 here is CASSQEVNWDTEAFF. Written as DNA, the CDR3 is TGTGCCAGCAGCCAAGAAGTAAACTGGGACACTGAAGCTTTCTTT.

V is TRBV30 and J is TRBJ2-6; tentatively, D is TRBD1 (7 bases). The CDR3 covers 18 residues. V shed 2 bases and J shed 0 bases, with 17 bases lying between them. Germline V CDR1 and CDR2: GTSNPN, SVGIG (reference sequence). The CDR3 DNA follows: TGTGCCTGGAGTCCCGGAGGGGGCCCTTTCTCTGGGGCCAACGTCCTGACTTTC. It yields the protein CAWSPGGGPFSGANVLTF.

This clonotype was recorded many times. The chain has TRBV6-1 and TRBJ2-5; TRBD1 might be the D (6 bases). The germline gives CDR1 MNHNS, CDR2 SASEGT. Trimming removed 10 bases from V and 4 bases from J, with 13 bases in between. There are 12 residues in the CDR3. CDR3 sequence: CATGTKGETQYF. CDR3 bases: TGTGCCACCGGGACAAAGGGAGAGACCCAGTACTTC.

This clonotype appeared many times. J is TRBJ1-1 and V is TRBV5-1; no reliable D call. The CDR3 is 16 residues long. Trimming removed 4 bases at V and 2 bases at J, with 18 bases between. Germline-derived CDR1 and CDR2 are SGHRS and YFSETQ. Here the CDR3 reads CASSPPGLAGNTEAFF. The CDR3 coding sequence is TGCGCCAGCAGCCCTCCGGGGTTGGCCGGAAACACTGAAGCTTTCTTT.

Many counts were recorded for this clonotype. The gene calls are TRBV28 and TRBJ2-7, with 9 bases fitting TRBD2. The CDR3 is made up of 14 amino acids. With 6 bases clipped from V and 0 bases from J, the junction kept 3 bases outside the gene matches. The V gene's germline CDR1 is MDHEN and CDR2 SYDVKM. CDR3 loop: CASRDSGSSYEQYF. In nucleotides, the CDR3 is TGTGCCAGCAGGGATAGCGGGAGCTCCTACGAGCAGTACTTC.

This clonotype has a count of ten or more. The rearrangement links TRBV29-1 to TRBJ2-7, with TRBD2 identical over 10 bases. Germline V gives CDR1 SQVTM, CDR2 ANQGSEA. Trimming took 5 bases from V and 3 from J; bases not matched to a gene: 10. The CDR3 is made up of 15 amino acids. Written as DNA, the CDR3 is TGCAGCGTTTTAAAACTAGCGGGGATTATCTACGAGCAGTACTTC. Protein product: CSVLKLAGIIYEQYF.

This chain uses TRBV6-1 with TRBJ2-2; no reliable D call. Germline lookup yields CDR1 MNHNS and CDR2 SASEGT. The CDR3 loop spans 13 amino acids. V was shortened by 2 bases and J by 5 bases, with 6 bases between the two germline ends. Here the CDR3 reads CASSESMTGELFF. The CDR3 DNA reads TGTGCCAGCAGTGAAAGTATGACCGGGGAGCTGTTTTTT.

There are many counts of this clonotype. The chain combines TRBV7-6 with TRBJ2-5; D may be TRBD2 (6 bases). Germline values: CDR1 SGHVS, CDR2 FNYEAQ. The V and J ends lost 3 bases and 0 bases respectively, with 17 bases between them. The CDR3 extends over 17 amino acids. CDR3 DNA: TGTGCCAGCAGCTTTGGTGGTCCTAGGGACTACCAAGAGACCCAGTACTTC. Its protein product is CASSFGGPRDYQETQYF.

This clonotype was counted ten times or more. This chain joins TRBV11-2 and TRBJ2-1; D not certain. V dropped 1 base and J dropped 5 bases, with 12 bases sitting between them. This CDR3 is built from 15 residues. From germline, CDR1 is SGHAT and CDR2 FQNNGV. CDR3 sequence reads: CASSLVANYHNEQFF. CDR3 DNA sequence: TGTGCCAGCAGCTTAGTGGCTAACTACCACAATGAGCAGTTCTTC.